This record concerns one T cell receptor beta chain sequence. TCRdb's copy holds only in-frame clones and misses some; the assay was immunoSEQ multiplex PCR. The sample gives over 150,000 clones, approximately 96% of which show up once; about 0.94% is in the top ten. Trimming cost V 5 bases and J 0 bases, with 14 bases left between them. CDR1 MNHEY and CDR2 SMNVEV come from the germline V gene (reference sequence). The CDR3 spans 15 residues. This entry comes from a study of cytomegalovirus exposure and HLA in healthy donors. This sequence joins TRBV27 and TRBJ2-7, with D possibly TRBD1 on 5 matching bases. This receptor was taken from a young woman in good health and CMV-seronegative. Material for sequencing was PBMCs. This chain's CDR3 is CASSTRQSNSYEQYF. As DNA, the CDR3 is TGTGCCAGCAGTACCCGACAGAGTAACTCCTACGAGCAGTACTTC.